Listed here are 20 T cell receptor beta chains from one sample, sequenced in a study of cytomegalovirus exposure and HLA in healthy donors. Researchers ran the PCR with 60 Vbeta and 13 Jbeta primers. Sequenced by immunoSEQ multiplex PCR; TCRdb stores in-frame clones only, minus some. Here the sample spans about 140,000 clones, about 79% being singletons. The sample consisted of PBMCs. Receptors originate from a male donor in good health and CMV-seronegative.

The V gene is TRBV21-1, the J gene TRBJ1-5. TRBV21-1 is assigned pseudogene status. This CDR3 has 13 residues. CDR3 sequence: CASSKTDDQPQHF. The CDR3 nucleotides read TGTGCCAGCAGCAAAACTGATGATCAGCCCCAGCATTTT.

This sequence joins TRBV9 and TRBJ2-7; TRBD2 aligns across 11 bases. Germline CDR1 SGDLS, CDR2 YYNGEE. The CDR3 extends over 15 amino acids. J gave up 5 bases and V 3 bases, and 7 bases lay outside the gene matches. The CDR3 is CASSGGLAAADEQYF. The CDR3 DNA is TGTGCCAGCAGCGGGGGACTAGCGGCGGCTGACGAGCAGTACTTC.

This chain links TRBV28 with TRBJ2-7; 7 nucleotides line up with TRBD1. The CDR3 extends over 15 amino acids. V lost 4 bases and J lost 5; bases outside the gene matches: 11. The germline gives CDR1 MDHEN, CDR2 SYDVKM. CDR3 residues: CASSYRQGFIHEQYF. CDR3 sequence (DNA): TGTGCCAGCAGTTACCGACAGGGCTTTATCCACGAGCAGTACTTC.

This clone was seen a few times. This rearrangement joins TRBV11-2 to TRBJ2-7; tentative D call: TRBD1 (6 bases). Per the germline V gene, CDR1 is SGHAT and CDR2 is FQNNGV. The CDR3 is 14 residues long. V was cut by 5 bases and J by 3 bases, with 14 bases left in between. CDR3 coding DNA: TGTGCCAGCAGCCCGTTTGGGGGCGTCTACGAGCAGTACTTC. Its protein is CASSPFGGVYEQYF. Looking up the rest from reference TRBV11-2 and TRBJ2-7 gives the full variable domain: EAGVAQSPRYKIIEKRQSVAFWCNPISGHATLYWYQQILGQGPKLLIQFQNNGVVDDSQLPKDRFSAERLKGVDSTLKIQPAKLEDSAVYLCASSPFGGVYEQYFGPGTRLTVT.

This chain joins TRBV6-7 and TRBJ2-7; weak D call: TRBD1 (5 bases). TRBV6-7 is treated as an ORF (open reading frame) with a function not yet certain. This CDR3 comprises 12 residues. Trimming took 8 bases from V and 4 from J, leaving 12 bases between them. The CDR3 DNA reads as TGTGCCAGCCCAGGGTTTGGGTACGAGCAGTACTTC. Translation: CASPGFGYEQYF.

This rearrangement joins TRBV6-6 to TRBJ1-2; no clear D. With 7 bases removed from V and 8 bases from J, the gap between germline ends came to 17 bases. Germline V gives CDR1 MNHNY, CDR2 SVGAGI (reference sequence). The CDR3 spans 13 residues. In DNA, the CDR3 is TGTGCCAGCAACATCTTCGGGGTTCAGGGCTACACCTTC. It translates to CASNIFGVQGYTF.

The V call is TRBV11-2, the J call TRBJ2-6; no firm D call. Germline V gives CDR1 SGHAT, CDR2 FQNNGV. V dropped 5 bases and J dropped 0 bases, with 8 bases sitting between them. This CDR3 has 15 amino acids. DNA for the CDR3: TGTGCCAGCAGCCCCCTATTCTCTGGGGCCAACGTCCTGACTTTC. Its translation is CASSPLFSGANVLTF.

The genes are TRBV27 and TRBJ2-7; 8 bases align to TRBD2. This CDR3 spans 14 amino acids. The germline CDR1 and CDR2 sequences are MNHEY and SMNVEV (reference sequence). J lost 2 bases, V lost 7 bases, and 7 bases had no gene match. CDR3 in DNA: TGTGCCAGCACCCCGACTAGCGCACCCTACGAGCAGTACTTC. It yields the protein CASTPTSAPYEQYF.

The genes are TRBV7-3 and TRBJ2-2, with 13 nucleotides matching TRBD2. Germline V gives CDR1 SGHTA, CDR2 FQGTGA. The J segment lost 5 bases and the V segment lost 4 bases, leaving 10 bases of the junction unmatched. The CDR3 covers 18 residues. The CDR3 sequence: CASSSGLAGSITTGELFF. The CDR3 DNA reads TGTGCCAGCAGCTCGGGACTAGCGGGGTCAATAACTACCGGGGAGCTGTTTTTT.

V and J are TRBV21-1 and TRBJ1-1. TRBV21-1 is a documented pseudogene. This CDR3 has 16 residues. The DNA of the CDR3 is TGTGCCAGCAGCACTGAGGCACCGTCAACGAACACTGAAGCTTTCTTT. It codes for CASSTEAPSTNTEAFF.

The CDR3 here is CASSPGTSGRYNEQFF. The CDR3 nucleotides read TGTGCCAGCTCACCGGGGACTAGCGGGAGATACAATGAGCAGTTCTTC. The V call is TRBV18, the J call TRBJ2-1; 14 bases fit TRBD2. The CDR3 consists of 16 residues. The germline gives CDR1 KGHSH, CDR2 LQKENI. V shed 3 bases and J 4 bases; nucleotides not matched to a gene: 2.

The rearrangement links TRBV30 to TRBJ1-4; D remains ambiguous. Germline V lookup: CDR1 GTSNPN, CDR2 SVGIG (reference sequence). The CDR3 is 13 amino acids. The V end was cut by 0 bases, the J end by 5 bases, with 7 bases between. The CDR3 sequence: CAWSVSGNEKLFF. Here the CDR3 DNA reads TGTGCCTGGAGTGTGTCCGGGAATGAAAAACTGTTTTTT.

The CDR3 sequence is CASSQGAAGVFNEQYF. CDR3 coding DNA: TGCGCCAGCAGCCAAGGGGCAGCCGGCGTATTTAACGAGCAGTACTTC. The chain has TRBV4-1 and TRBJ2-7; D is ambiguous. V lost 1 base and J 5 bases, leaving 18 bases between the germline ends. Germline CDR1 and CDR2: MGHRA and YSYEKL. This CDR3 has 16 amino acids.

V is TRBV4-2 and J is TRBJ2-7; 11 bases fit TRBD2. This CDR3 region has 16 residues. CDR1 is LGHNA and CDR2 is YNFKEQ in the germline V gene. With 1 base clipped from V and 0 bases from J, the junction kept 2 bases outside the gene matches. DNA of the CDR3: TGTGCCAGCAGCCAAGGGGGGACTAGCGGCTCCTACGAGCAGTACTTC. It codes for CASSQGGTSGSYEQYF.

The chain carries TRBV27 and TRBJ2-1; 10 nucleotides match TRBD2. J lost 10 bases, V lost 10 bases, and 16 bases had no gene match. The CDR3 is 15 residues long. From germline, CDR1 is MNHEY and CDR2 SMNVEV (reference sequence). The CDR3 region has the DNA TGTGCCACCACTGGGACCAGCGGGAGGGCCCTCGAGCAGTTCTTC. Translation gives CATTGTSGRALEQFF.

The rearrangement joins TRBV28 to TRBJ2-3, with a weak D call TRBD1 (6 bases). Per the germline V gene, CDR1 is MDHEN and CDR2 is SYDVKM. Trimming removed 3 bases at V and 1 base at J, with 17 bases between. The length of the CDR3 is 17 residues. CDR3 coding DNA: TGTGCCAGCAGTTTGGCCCTTGGGGGCCTGGGCACAGATACGCAGTATTTT. Protein sequence: CASSLALGGLGTDTQYF.

The chain uses TRBV30 and TRBJ2-1; a weak D match, TRBD2 (5 bases). This CDR3 contains 15 residues. Per germline, CDR1 GTSNPN and CDR2 SVGIG (reference sequence). Trimming removed 8 bases at V and 8 bases at J, with 25 bases between. CDR3 DNA sequence: TGTGCCGGATTCTCTATAAATCCGGGAACTGATGAGCAGTTCTTC. This gives the protein CAGFSINPGTDEQFF.

This chain connects TRBV27 to TRBJ1-4, with TRBD1 as a possible D gene (5 bases). The germline V gene encodes CDR1 MNHEY and CDR2 SMNVEV (reference sequence). Deletions cut 2 bases from V and 7 bases from J, with 11 bases between. The CDR3 length is 14 residues. CDR3 sequence (DNA): TGTGCCAGCAGTTTAGTGGGGCTTGGTGAAAAACTGTTTTTT. Encoded protein: CASSLVGLGEKLFF.

The chain joins TRBV6-5 to TRBJ1-2; D gene ambiguous. In germline, CDR1 is MNHEY, CDR2 SVGAGI. Trimming shortened V by 5 bases and J by 2 bases, and 3 bases separated the two germline ends. This CDR3 spans 11 amino acids. Here the CDR3 reads CASSGNYGYTF. The CDR3 bases are TGTGCCAGCAGTGGCAACTATGGCTACACCTTC.

This clone occurred once. The genes are TRBV30 and TRBJ2-1, with a possible D match to TRBD1 (5 bases). CDR1 and CDR2 from the germline V gene are GTSNPN and SVGIG (reference sequence). This CDR3 is built from 12 residues. Between the trimmed V and J ends, which lost 0 bases and 6 bases, there was a span of 6 bases. CDR3: CAWSVQVNEQFF. Here the CDR3 DNA reads TGTGCCTGGAGTGTACAGGTCAATGAGCAGTTCTTC.